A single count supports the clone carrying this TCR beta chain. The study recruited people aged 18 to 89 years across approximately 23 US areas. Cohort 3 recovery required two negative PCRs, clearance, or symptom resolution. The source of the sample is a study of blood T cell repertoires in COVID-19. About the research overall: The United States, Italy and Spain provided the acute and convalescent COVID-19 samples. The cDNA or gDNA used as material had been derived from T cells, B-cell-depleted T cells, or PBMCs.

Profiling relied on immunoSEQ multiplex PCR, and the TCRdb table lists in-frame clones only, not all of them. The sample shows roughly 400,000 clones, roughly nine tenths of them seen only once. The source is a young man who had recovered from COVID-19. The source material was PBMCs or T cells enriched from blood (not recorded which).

The CDR3 region is CASSYRGTFSSEKLFF. The CDR3 region has the DNA TGTGCCAGCAGTTACCGTGGCACCTTCTCTAGTGAAAAACTGTTTTTT. The chain is built from TRBV6-5 and TRBJ1-4; D gene ambiguous. There are 16 residues in the CDR3. Germline CDR1 is MNHEY and CDR2 is SVGAGI. The ends were cut back, 2 bases at V and 7 bases at J, with 17 bases in the middle.